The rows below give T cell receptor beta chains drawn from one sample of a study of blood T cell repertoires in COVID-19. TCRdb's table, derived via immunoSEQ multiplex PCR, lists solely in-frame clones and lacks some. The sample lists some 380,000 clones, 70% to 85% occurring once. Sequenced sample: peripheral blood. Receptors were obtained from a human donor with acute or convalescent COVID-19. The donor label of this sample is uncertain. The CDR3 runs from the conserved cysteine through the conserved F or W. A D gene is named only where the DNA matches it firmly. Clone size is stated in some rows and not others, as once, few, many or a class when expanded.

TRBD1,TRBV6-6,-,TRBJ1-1,TGTGCCAGCAACCTACAGGGGGCCACTGAAGCTTTCTTT,CASNLQGATEAFF
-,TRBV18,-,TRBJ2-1,TGTGCCAGCTCGCCAACCGGGACTTGGGGCTACAATGAGCAGTTCTTC,CASSPTGTWGYNEQFF
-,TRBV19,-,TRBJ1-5,TGTGCCAGTTTCGACAGGTTAGGCAATCAGCCCCAGCATTTT,CASFDRLGNQPQHF
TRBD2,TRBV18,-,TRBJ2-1,TGTGCCAGCTCATCGACACTAGCGCAGTACAATGAGCAGTTCTTC,CASSSTLAQYNEQFF
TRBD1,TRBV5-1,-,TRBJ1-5,TGCGCCAGCAGCTGGGACAGGGAGGCTCAGCCCCAGCATTTT,CASSWDREAQPQHF
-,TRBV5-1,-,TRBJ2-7,TGCGCCAGCAGTCTGGGGTCTAGCGACGGAGGTCTATACGAGCAGTACTTC,CASSLGSSDGGLYEQYF
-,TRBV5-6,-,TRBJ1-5,TGTGCCAGCAGCTCACCGGGGCAGCCCCAGCATTTT,CASSSPGQPQHF
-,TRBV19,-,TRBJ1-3,TGTGCCAGTAGTCCTGCCTGGCACAGCTCTGGAAACACCATATATTTT,CASSPAWHSSGNTIYF
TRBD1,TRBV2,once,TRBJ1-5,TGTGCCAGCAGTTCACAGGGGGCAGTCAATCAGCCCCAGCATTTT,CASSSQGAVNQPQHF
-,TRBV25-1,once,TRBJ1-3,TGTGCCAGCAGTGCGGACAGTTCTGGAAACACCATATATTTT,CASSADSSGNTIYF
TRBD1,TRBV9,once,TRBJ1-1,TGTGCCAGCAGCGTAGCGACAGGGTGGGATATGAACACTGAAGCTTTCTTT,CASSVATGWDMNTEAFF
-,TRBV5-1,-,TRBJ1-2,TGCGCCAGCAGCATAAATGAGTACTATGGCTACACCTTC,CASSINEYYGYTF
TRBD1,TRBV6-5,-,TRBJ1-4,TGTGCCAGCAAATTACAGGGGGCGCCCAAACTGTTTTTT,CASKLQGAPKLFF
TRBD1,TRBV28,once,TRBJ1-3,TGTGCCAGCAGTTCCATTCGACAGGGTTCGGGTGGAAACACCATATATTTT,CASSSIRQGSGGNTIYF
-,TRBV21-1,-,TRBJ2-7,TGTGCCAGCAGCAAATTAGAAAGGACTAGCGGACCGCGGGGCTCCTACGAGCAGTACTTC,CASSKLERTSGPRGSYEQYF
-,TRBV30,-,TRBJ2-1,TGTGCCTGGAGTGCACCCCCCCTCGGCAATGAGCAGTTCTTC,CAWSAPPLGNEQFF
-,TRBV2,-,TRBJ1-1,TGTGCCAGCAGTGTGTTGTCAGGGATCAGGACTGAAGCTTTCTTT,CASSVLSGIRTEAFF
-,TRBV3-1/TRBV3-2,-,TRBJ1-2,TGTGCCAGCAGCCAAAGACAGTGGCGCTATGGCTACACCTTC,CASSQRQWRYGYTF
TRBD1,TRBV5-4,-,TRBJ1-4,TGTGCCAGCAGCGTTCAACAGGGGGCCGGTCAAAAACTGTTTTTT,CASSVQQGAGQKLFF
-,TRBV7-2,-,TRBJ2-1,TGTGCCAGCAGCACCGCAACATACAATGAGCAGTTCTTC,CASSTATYNEQFF
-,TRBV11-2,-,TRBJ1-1,TGTGCCAGCAGCTCTCGGTTCGCGGCTTTCTTT,CASSSRFAAFF
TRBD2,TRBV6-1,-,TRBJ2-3,TGTGCCAGCAGTGACCCTCGGGGGGGCCGAGATACGCAGTATTTT,CASSDPRGGRDTQYF
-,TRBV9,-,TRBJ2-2,TGTGCCAGCAGCACCTGGGACACGACCGGGGAGCTGTTTTTT,CASSTWDTTGELFF
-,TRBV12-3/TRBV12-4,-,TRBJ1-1,TGTGCCAGCAGCCTAAGGGGCATTGAAGCTTTCTTT,CASSLRGIEAFF
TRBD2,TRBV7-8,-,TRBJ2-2,TGTGCCAGCAGCCTTGGGACGGGGGGATCCGGGGAGCTGTTTTTT,CASSLGTGGSGELFF
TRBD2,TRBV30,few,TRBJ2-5,TGTGCCTGGAGTGTGGGGGGGGAGACCCAGTACTTC,CAWSVGGETQYF
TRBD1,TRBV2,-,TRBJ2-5,TGTGCCAGCAGTGTAGGGGGCTTAAAGACCCAGTACTTC,CASSVGGLKTQYF
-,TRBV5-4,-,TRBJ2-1,TGTGCCAGCAGCACTGACAGGAGCTCCTACAATGAGCAGTTCTTC,CASSTDRSSYNEQFF
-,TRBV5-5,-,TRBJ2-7,TGTGCCAGCAGCTTGTGGGGCCAAACCTACGAGCAGTACTTC,CASSLWGQTYEQYF
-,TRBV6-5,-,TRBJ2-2,TGTGCCAGCAGAAGGGGGTCTATCTTCACCGGGGAGCTGTTTTTT,CASRRGSIFTGELFF
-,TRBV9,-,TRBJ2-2,TGTGCCAGCAGCGCCAAGTGGGCGGGGAACACCGGGGAGCTGTTTTTT,CASSAKWAGNTGELFF
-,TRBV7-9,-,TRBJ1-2,TGTGCCAGCAGCTTAATGGGGGGTGGCTACACCTTC,CASSLMGGGYTF
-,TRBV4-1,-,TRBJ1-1,TGCGCCAGCAGCCAAGATCTCCGGGCGGGGGACACTGAAGCTTTCTTT,CASSQDLRAGDTEAFF
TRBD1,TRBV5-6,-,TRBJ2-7,TGTGCCAGCAGCTCGACAGGGGTGAGCTACGAGCAGTACTTC,CASSSTGVSYEQYF
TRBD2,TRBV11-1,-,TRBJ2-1,TGTGCCAGCAGCCGTAGCGGGAGCTCCTACAATGAGCAGTTCTTC,CASSRSGSSYNEQFF
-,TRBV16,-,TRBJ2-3,TGTGCCAGCAGCCAATTTGAAGCGGGGCAGTATTTT,CASSQFEAGQYF
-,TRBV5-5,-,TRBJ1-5,TGTGCCAGCAGCTTCTCGGCAGGGGATAAGCCCCAGCATTTT,CASSFSAGDKPQHF
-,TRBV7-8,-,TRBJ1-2,TGTGCCAGCAGCTTAGTTCGGGGAGGGGAGACCTATGGCTACACCTTC,CASSLVRGGETYGYTF
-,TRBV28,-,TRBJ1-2,TGTGCCAGCACCCCCGCTAACTATGGCTACACCTTC,CASTPANYGYTF
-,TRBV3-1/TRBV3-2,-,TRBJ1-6,TGTGCCAGCAGCCAAGAAAAGGGGGACATCTCATCTTCACCCCTCCACTTT,CASSQEKGDISSSPLHF
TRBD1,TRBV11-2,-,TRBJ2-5,TGTGCCAGCAGCTTAAGGACCTTGGGACAGGGGGAGACCCAGTACTTC,CASSLRTLGQGETQYF
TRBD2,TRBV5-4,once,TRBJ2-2,TGTGCCAGCAACATAGGGACTAGCGGGTTCACCGGGGAGCTGTTTTTT,CASNIGTSGFTGELFF
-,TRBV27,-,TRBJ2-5,TGTGCCAGCAGACTTACCCTTCGGAGCGCCCAAGAGACCCAGTACTTC,CASRLTLRSAQETQYF
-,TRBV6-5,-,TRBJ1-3,TGTGCCAGCAGTCCTACAGTGCTCACTGGAAACACCATATATTTT,CASSPTVLTGNTIYF
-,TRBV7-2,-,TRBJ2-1,TGTGCCAGCAGCTCGTCTTCGGTTAATTACAATGAGCAGTTCTTC,CASSSSSVNYNEQFF
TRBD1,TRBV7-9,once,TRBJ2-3,TGTGCCAGCAGCCCTCACCGGGGACAGGGAATCACAGATACGCAGTATTTT,CASSPHRGQGITDTQYF
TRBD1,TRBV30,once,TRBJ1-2,TGTGCCTGGAGGGGACAGCCTCCAAGGGGGCATGGCTACACCTTC,CAWRGQPPRGHGYTF